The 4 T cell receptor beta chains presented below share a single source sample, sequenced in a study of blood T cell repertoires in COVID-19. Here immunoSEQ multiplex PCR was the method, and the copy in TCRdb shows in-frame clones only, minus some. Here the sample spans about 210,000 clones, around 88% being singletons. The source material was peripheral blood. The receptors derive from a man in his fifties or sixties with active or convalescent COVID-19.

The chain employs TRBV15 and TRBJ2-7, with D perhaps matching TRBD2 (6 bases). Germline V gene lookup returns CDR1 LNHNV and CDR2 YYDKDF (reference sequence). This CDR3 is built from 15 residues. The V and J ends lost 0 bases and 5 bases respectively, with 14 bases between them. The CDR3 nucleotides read TGTGCCACCAGCAGAGATCCGGGACTGAGGGACGAGCAGTACTTC. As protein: CATSRDPGLRDEQYF.

The CDR3 reads CASSLGLANTGELFF. In DNA form, the CDR3 reads TGTGCCAGCAGCTTAGGTCTAGCGAACACCGGGGAGCTGTTTTTT. The chain carries TRBV7-3 and TRBJ2-2; no reliable D call. Germline V lookup: CDR1 SGHTA, CDR2 FQGTGA. This CDR3 is 15 amino acids long. Trimming cost V 2 bases and J 0 bases, with 7 bases left between them. Full variable domain (rest looked up from reference TRBV7-3 and TRBJ2-2): GAGVSQTPSNKVTEKGKYVELRCDPISGHTALYWYRQSLGQGPEFLIYFQGTGAADDSGLPNDRFFAVRPEGSVSTLKIQRTERGDSAVYLCASSLGLANTGELFFGEGSRLTVL.

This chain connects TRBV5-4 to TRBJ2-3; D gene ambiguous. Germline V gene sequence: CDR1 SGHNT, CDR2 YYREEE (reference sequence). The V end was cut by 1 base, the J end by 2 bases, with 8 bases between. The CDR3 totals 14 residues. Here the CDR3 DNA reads TGTGCCAGCAGCTTGTCTGCGGACACAGATACGCAGTATTTT. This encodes CASSLSADTDTQYF.

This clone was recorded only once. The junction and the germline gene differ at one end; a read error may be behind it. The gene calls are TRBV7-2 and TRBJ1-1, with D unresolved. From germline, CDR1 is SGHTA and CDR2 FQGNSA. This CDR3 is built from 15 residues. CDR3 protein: CASSLGLGMNTEAFF. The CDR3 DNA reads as TGTGCTAGCAGCTTAGGGTTGGGCATGAACACTGAAGCTTTCTTT.